This T cell receptor (beta chain) originates from a study of blood T cell repertoires in COVID-19. About the study: T cells, B-cell-depleted T cells, or PBMCs provided the cDNA or gDNA that served as material.

Sequenced by immunoSEQ multiplex PCR; TCRdb stores in-frame clones only, minus some. The sample gives some 200,000 clones, approximately 87% of which show up once; about an eighth is in the top ten. Germline V gene data show CDR1 as ENHRY and CDR2 as SYGVKD. V shed 1 base and J shed 7 bases, with 10 bases lying between them. This CDR3 is 13 amino acids long. The V call is TRBV10-3, the J call TRBJ1-2; no clear D gene. What was sequenced was peripheral blood. The TCR originated in a woman in her sixties or seventies with COVID-19, enrolled during active disease. The CDR3 loop reads CAISELSGSGYTF. CDR3 nucleotides: TGTGCCATCAGTGAGTTGTCAGGAAGTGGCTACACCTTC.